These T cell receptor beta chains were read from a single sample in a study of blood T cell repertoires in COVID-19. Sequencing used immunoSEQ multiplex PCR; TCRdb keeps in-frame clones, though not all of them. The sample lists 120,000 to 150,000 clones, roughly 85% occurring once. Sequenced sample: peripheral blood. Every receptor here comes from a man aged 60 to 75 with acute or convalescent COVID-19. The CDR3 runs from the conserved cysteine through the conserved F or W. A D gene is named only where the DNA matches it firmly. Expanded clones get a size class; other rows say once, few or many, or leave the size out.

J	D	V	size	CDR3	DNA
TRBJ2-7	-	TRBV19	many	CASSIGSSYEQYF	TGTGCCAGTAGTATTGGGAGCTCCTACGAGCAGTACTTC
TRBJ2-7	-	TRBV28	-	CASRRAAYEQYF	TGTGCCAGCAGGAGGGCGGCCTACGAGCAGTACTTC
TRBJ2-3	TRBD2	TRBV5-1	-	CASSLTDPGTRWGTDTQYF	TGCGCCAGCAGCTTGACGGATCCCGGGACTAGGTGGGGCACAGATACGCAGTATTTT
TRBJ2-2	TRBD2	TRBV19	-	CASNQGLVGTGELFF	TGTGCCAGTAACCAGGGACTAGTGGGGACCGGGGAGCTGTTTTTT
TRBJ1-5	-	TRBV5-8	few	CASSFTSSNQPQHF	TGTGCCAGCAGCTTTACAAGTAGCAATCAGCCCCAGCATTTT
TRBJ1-3	-	TRBV7-8	-	CASSPQGHRNTIYF	TGTGCCAGCAGCCCTCAGGGGCATAGGAACACCATATATTTT
TRBJ1-1	-	TRBV6-5	once	CASRRRGGANTEAFF	TGTGCCAGCAGGAGACGTGGAGGTGCGAACACTGAAGCTTTCTTT
TRBJ2-1	TRBD1	TRBV2	-	CASSQQGVSYNEQFF	TGTGCCAGCAGTCAACAGGGGGTCTCCTACAATGAGCAGTTCTTC
TRBJ1-6	-	TRBV7-3	-	CASSFSWNSPLHF	TGTGCCAGCAGCTTTAGTTGGAATTCACCCCTCCACTTT
TRBJ2-5	-	TRBV5-5	-	CASSLGSGETQYF	TGTGCCAGCAGCTTAGGGAGTGGGGAGACCCAGTACTTC
TRBJ2-2	TRBD2	TRBV9	-	CASSVGAGAISTGELFF	TGTGCCAGCAGCGTAGGGGCGGGAGCGATCTCCACCGGGGAGCTGTTTTTT
TRBJ2-7	-	TRBV19	-	CASSTNYRATYEQYF	TGTGCCAGTAGTACCAATTACAGGGCGACCTACGAGCAGTACTTC
TRBJ2-3	-	TRBV6-5	once	CASREPNADTQYF	TGTGCCAGCAGGGAGCCGAACGCAGATACGCAGTATTTT
TRBJ1-2	TRBD1	TRBV7-9	-	CASSSNLQGAPGYTF	TGTGCCAGCAGCTCAAACCTTCAGGGGGCGCCTGGCTACACCTTC
TRBJ1-2	TRBD1	TRBV5-1	few	CASSPGQGVIGYTF	TGCGCCAGCAGCCCTGGACAGGGCGTGATCGGCTACACCTTC
TRBJ1-1	-	TRBV7-8	few	CASSLGAGAEAFF	TGTGCCAGCAGCTTAGGTGCGGGGGCTGAAGCTTTCTTT
TRBJ2-5	-	TRBV10-3	-	CAISDKGGQETQYF	TGTGCCATCAGTGATAAGGGGGGGCAAGAGACCCAGTACTTC
TRBJ1-6	-	TRBV5-4	-	CASSLGSAPDSPLHF	TGTGCCAGCAGCTTGGGCAGTGCTCCTGATTCACCCCTCCACTTT
TRBJ2-1	TRBD2	TRBV19	-	CASTHGGSGNEQFF	TGTGCCAGTACCCACGGCGGGAGTGGCAATGAGCAGTTCTTC
TRBJ1-1	TRBD1	TRBV6-5	-	CASSYLGDRGGTEAFF	TGTGCCAGCAGTTACCTAGGGGACAGGGGAGGGACTGAAGCTTTCTTT
TRBJ1-2	-	TRBV19	-	CASSPPLDKGYTF	TGTGCCAGTAGTCCACCACTTGACAAGGGCTACACCTTC
TRBJ1-2	TRBD1	TRBV27	-	CASSSPGQANYGYTF	TGTGCCAGCAGTTCCCCGGGACAGGCAAACTATGGCTACACCTTC
TRBJ1-2	TRBD1	TRBV4-2	-	CASSQGDRDYGYTF	TGTGCCAGCAGCCAAGGGGACAGGGACTATGGCTACACCTTC
TRBJ1-2	-	TRBV7-2	-	CASSLGREKGGYTF	TGTGCCAGCAGCTTAGGGAGGGAGAAAGGAGGCTACACCTTC
TRBJ2-1	TRBD1	TRBV2	-	CASCRRDSEQFF	TGTGCCAGCTGTCGAAGGGACAGTGAGCAGTTCTTC
TRBJ2-5	-	TRBV7-2	-	CASSPRRGGRETQYF	TGTGCCAGCAGCCCCAGGCGCGGGGGCCGGGAGACCCAGTACTTC
TRBJ1-3	TRBD1	TRBV4-3	-	CASSQTGVGNTIYF	TGCGCCAGCAGCCAGACAGGGGTAGGAAACACCATATATTTT
TRBJ2-5	TRBD1	TRBV11-1	-	CASSFGGQGGETQYF	TGTGCCAGCAGCTTTGGAGGACAGGGGGGAGAGACCCAGTACTTC
TRBJ1-4	-	TRBV19	-	CASSIQGHRGEKLFF	TGTGCCAGTAGTATACAGGGCCATCGTGGGGAAAAACTGTTTTTT
TRBJ1-2	TRBD1	TRBV10-3	-	CAIRDLQGRYGYTF	TGTGCCATCAGAGATCTACAGGGGCGCTATGGCTACACCTTC
TRBJ2-2	-	TRBV9	once	CASSGHPWASGELFF	TGTGCCAGCAGCGGACACCCCTGGGCTTCCGGGGAGCTGTTTTTT
TRBJ2-7	-	TRBV27	-	CASSARQALSSEQYF	TGTGCCAGCAGTGCCCGACAGGCCCTGTCCTCCGAGCAGTACTTC
TRBJ2-2	-	TRBV30	once	CAWRPRGRNTGELFF	TGTGCCTGGAGACCCCGAGGGAGAAACACCGGGGAGCTGTTTTTT
TRBJ2-2	TRBD1	TRBV7-8	once	CASSILTGRNTGELFF	TGTGCCAGCAGCATCTTGACAGGGAGAAACACCGGGGAGCTGTTTTTT
TRBJ2-7	-	TRBV7-9	-	CASSSSTWEQYF	TGTGCCAGCAGCTCGAGTACGTGGGAGCAGTACTTC
TRBJ1-2	TRBD1	TRBV19	-	CASSPWTGGLDYGYTF	TGTGCCAGTAGTCCCTGGACAGGGGGGTTGGACTATGGCTACACCTTC
TRBJ1-4	-	TRBV29-1	-	CSALGTSGEKLFF	TGCAGCGCCCTAGGGACTTCGGGTGAAAAACTGTTTTTT
TRBJ2-1	-	TRBV18	-	CASSPPNGGATEQFF	TGTGCCAGCTCACCACCTAACGGGGGAGCGACTGAGCAGTTCTTC
TRBJ2-1	TRBD2	TRBV29-1	once	CSARAGGDEQFF	TGCAGCGCCCGGGCGGGAGGCGATGAGCAGTTCTTC
TRBJ1-4	-	TRBV6-6	-	CASSYETPNEKLFF	TGTGCCAGCAGTTATGAGACTCCTAATGAAAAACTGTTTTTT
TRBJ1-4	-	TRBV2	-	CASRKGPGEKLFF	TGTGCCAGCAGGAAGGGCCCGGGGGAAAAACTGTTTTTT
TRBJ2-5	-	TRBV20-1	-	CSAAHWETQYF	TGCAGTGCTGCCCACTGGGAGACCCAGTACTTC
TRBJ2-3	-	TRBV29-1	-	CSVDETVTDTQYF	TGCAGCGTTGACGAGACTGTCACAGATACGCAGTATTTT
TRBJ1-1	-	TRBV27	-	CASSLSRRGATEAFF	TGTGCCAGCAGTTTATCGCGGCGGGGGGCCACTGAAGCTTTCTTT
TRBJ2-7	-	TRBV11-2	-	CASSPGVGGSYEQYF	TGTGCCAGCAGCCCAGGAGTAGGGGGCTCCTACGAGCAGTACTTC
TRBJ2-3	-	TRBV9	-	CASSVAGTLDTQYF	TGTGCCAGCAGCGTAGCTGGGACTTTAGATACGCAGTATTTT
TRBJ2-1	-	TRBV5-1	-	CATSGDSSYNEQFF	TGCGCCACGTCTGGAGACAGCTCCTACAATGAGCAGTTCTTC
TRBJ1-4	-	TRBV29-1	-	CSVGGRGEKLFF	TGCAGCGTTGGGGGGCGAGGTGAAAAACTGTTTTTT
TRBJ1-5	-	TRBV27	-	CASSLVQSNQPQHF	TGTGCCAGCAGTTTGGTACAGAGCAATCAGCCCCAGCATTTT
TRBJ2-3	TRBD2	TRBV5-1	-	CASSWVGLAASTDTQYF	TGCGCCAGCAGCTGGGTGGGACTAGCAGCTAGCACAGATACGCAGTATTTT
TRBJ2-1	TRBD2	TRBV9	-	CASSARLASYNEQFF	TGTGCCAGCAGCGCCCGACTAGCCTCCTACAATGAGCAGTTCTTC
TRBJ1-1	TRBD1	TRBV27	-	CASSFSGGEAFF	TGTGCCAGCAGTTTCTCAGGGGGCGAGGCTTTCTTT
TRBJ2-2	-	TRBV19	-	CASSIPLLTSTGELFF	TGTGCCAGTAGTATCCCCCTCCTGACAAGTACCGGGGAGCTGTTTTTT
TRBJ1-2	-	TRBV7-2	-	CASRATGANYGYTF	TGTGCCAGCAGAGCTACAGGCGCTAACTATGGCTACACCTTC
TRBJ2-5	TRBD1	TRBV7-9	-	CASSRGGGLRALETQYF	TGTGCCAGCAGCCGAGGGGGCGGCCTCCGCGCTTTAGAGACCCAGTACTTC
TRBJ1-3	-	TRBV24-1	-	CATLGGTGNTIYF	TGTGCCACCCTGGGGGGGACTGGAAACACCATATATTTT
TRBJ2-1	-	TRBV5-4	-	CASSQGRPYNEQFF	TGTGCCAGCAGTCAGGGTAGGCCTTACAATGAGCAGTTCTTC